A single sample gave rise to the 14 T cell receptor beta chains below, sequenced in a study of cytomegalovirus exposure and HLA in healthy donors. The PCR made use of 60 Vbeta and 13 Jbeta primers. Profiled with immunoSEQ multiplex PCR; TCRdb holds only in-frame clones, not every one. The profile shows roughly 200,000 clones, approximately 86% of them singletons. The sequencing sample was made of PBMCs. Receptors were obtained from a woman in her 30s in good health and CMV-seronegative.

This clone was detected only once. The J gene is TRBJ2-1, the V gene TRBV2; 8 bases agree with TRBD2. With V trimmed by 3 bases and J by 9 bases, 4 bases remained unmatched. Germline CDR1 reads SNHLY; CDR2 reads FYNNEI. The CDR3 length is 13 residues. CDR3 sequence: CASSEGLVIEQFF. In DNA form, the CDR3 reads TGTGCCAGCAGTGAGGGACTAGTGATTGAGCAGTTCTTC.

This chain uses TRBV11-2 with TRBJ2-7; 7 bases map to TRBD1. J was trimmed by 2 bases and V by 6 bases; bases with no gene match: 4. Germline V gene lookup returns CDR1 SGHAT and CDR2 FQNNGV. The CDR3 length is 13 residues. The CDR3 sequence is CASRGTATYEQYF. As DNA, the CDR3 is TGTGCCAGCAGAGGGACAGCCACCTACGAGCAGTACTTC.

Written as DNA, the CDR3 is TGTGCCAGCAGGTCGGACACCTCTAATGAAAAACTGTTTTTT. Translated: CASRSDTSNEKLFF. V usage is TRBV6-5 and J usage is TRBJ1-4; a weak D match, TRBD1 (5 bases). CDR1 is MNHEY and CDR2 is SVGAGI in the germline V gene. The CDR3 has 14 residues. Trimming removed 6 bases at V and 3 bases at J, with 11 bases between.

This chain connects TRBV2 to TRBJ2-7; D is possibly TRBD1 (5 bases). The CDR3 is 14 residues long. The germline V gene has CDR1 SNHLY and CDR2 FYNNEI. The V end was cut by 7 bases, the J end by 1 base, with 14 bases between. This CDR3 is CASIPKRGSYEQYF. The CDR3 DNA is TGTGCCAGCATCCCGAAAAGGGGTTCCTACGAGCAGTACTTC.

This clone has just one count. The genes are TRBV4-1 and TRBJ1-2; unclear D gene. The V gene lost 1 base and the J gene lost 8 bases, with 14 bases spanning the gap. The CDR3 has 14 amino acids. Germline loops: CDR1 MGHRA, CDR2 YSYEKL. CDR3 DNA sequence: TGCGCCAGCAGCCAAGGCCCTGTGGCAAAGGGCTACACCTTC. Protein sequence: CASSQGPVAKGYTF.

This clone was recorded only once. The genes are TRBV19 and TRBJ2-5; a weak D match, TRBD1 (6 bases). This CDR3 spans 14 amino acids. Germline V gene lookup returns CDR1 LNHDA and CDR2 SQIVND (reference sequence). V shed 10 bases and J shed 0 bases, with 15 bases lying between them. CDR3: CATKQGGDQETQYF. As DNA, the CDR3 is TGTGCCACCAAACAGGGCGGAGACCAAGAGACCCAGTACTTC.

The rearrangement joins TRBV15 to TRBJ2-3, with D possibly matching TRBD2 (6 bases). Trimming pared 0 bases from V and 4 bases from J, leaving 14 bases between. This CDR3 is 16 amino acids long. CDR1 is LNHNV, CDR2 YYDKDF, per germline (reference sequence). Here the CDR3 reads CATSRDPGRTADTQYF. The CDR3 DNA is TGTGCCACCAGCAGAGATCCCGGGAGAACCGCAGATACGCAGTATTTT.

This clone was detected only a few times. The rearrangement joins TRBV2 to TRBJ2-5, with 10 nucleotides matching TRBD2. In germline, CDR1 is SNHLY, CDR2 FYNNEI. J gave up 2 bases and V 8 bases, and 11 bases lay outside the gene matches. The CDR3 runs 16 residues. The CDR3 reads CASLGGAGGPQETQYF. DNA for the CDR3: TGTGCCAGCCTGGGTGGAGCGGGAGGGCCTCAAGAGACCCAGTACTTC.

Comments on this clone: Other DNA sequences in the same sample also yield this CDR3. DNA for the CDR3: TGTGCCAGCAGAGGGGACTCCTACGAGCAGTACTTC. It codes for CASRGDSYEQYF. V and J are TRBV2 and TRBJ2-7, with D tentatively TRBD1 (5 bases). This CDR3 is built from 12 residues. The germline V gene has CDR1 SNHLY and CDR2 FYNNEI. V was clipped by 6 bases and J by 0 bases, with 6 bases between them.

The chain links TRBV6-9 to TRBJ1-5; 7 bases map to TRBD1. The CDR3 covers 14 residues. Germline-derived CDR1 and CDR2 are MNHGY and SVAAGI. J was trimmed by 6 bases and V by 11 bases; bases with no gene match: 13. CDR3 region: CAGTRQGSGQPQHF. The CDR3 nucleotides read TGTGCCGGTACTCGACAGGGAAGTGGTCAGCCCCAGCATTTT.

This clone occurred once. The rearrangement joins TRBV30 to TRBJ2-3; weak D call: TRBD1 (7 bases). The CDR3 is made up of 13 amino acids. Germline CDR1 reads GTSNPN; CDR2 reads SVGIG (reference sequence). Trimming left V 3 bases short and J 6 bases short, with 13 bases between. In DNA form, the CDR3 reads TGTGCCTGGAGACCGTCAGGGGGGGATACGCAGTATTTT. Amino acid sequence: CAWRPSGGDTQYF.

V and J are TRBV7-9 and TRBJ2-6; D call uncertain. The CDR3 sequence is 15 residues long. Germline loops: CDR1 SEHNR, CDR2 FQNEAQ (reference sequence). V was cut by 0 bases and J by 4 bases, with 7 bases left in between. The CDR3, as DNA: TGTGCCAGCAGCTTAGCCGGAGCCGGGGCCAACGTCCTGACTTTC. The encoded protein is CASSLAGAGANVLTF.

This chain uses TRBV11-2 with TRBJ2-2; no clear D gene. V lost 1 base and J lost 4, with 7 bases in between. CDR3 length: 14 amino acids. CDR1 is SGHAT, CDR2 FQNNGV, per germline. Here the CDR3 reads CASSLAELTGELFF. The CDR3 DNA reads as TGTGCCAGCAGCTTAGCGGAGCTCACCGGGGAGCTGTTTTTT.

V usage is TRBV2 and J usage is TRBJ2-1; 9 positions agree with TRBD1. CDR3 size: 13 residues. Germline values: CDR1 SNHLY, CDR2 FYNNEI. V gave up 8 bases and J gave up 9 bases; unmatched junction bases: 8. CDR3 DNA sequence: TGTGCCAGCTCGGGACAGGGCTTTGTTGAGCAGTTCTTC. This encodes CASSGQGFVEQFF.